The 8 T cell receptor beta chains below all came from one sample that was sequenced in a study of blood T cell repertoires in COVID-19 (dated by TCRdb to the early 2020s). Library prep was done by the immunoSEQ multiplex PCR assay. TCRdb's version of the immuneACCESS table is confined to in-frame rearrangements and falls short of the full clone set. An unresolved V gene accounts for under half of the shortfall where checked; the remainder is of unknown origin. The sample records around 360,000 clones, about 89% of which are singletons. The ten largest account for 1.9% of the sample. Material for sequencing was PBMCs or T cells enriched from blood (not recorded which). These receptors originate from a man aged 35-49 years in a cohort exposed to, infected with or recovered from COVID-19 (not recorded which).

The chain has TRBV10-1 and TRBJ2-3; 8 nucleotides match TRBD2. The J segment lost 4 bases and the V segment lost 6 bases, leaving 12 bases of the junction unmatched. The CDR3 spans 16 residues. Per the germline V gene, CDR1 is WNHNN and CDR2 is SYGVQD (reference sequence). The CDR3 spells CASSGGQREYPDTQYF. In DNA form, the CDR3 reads TGCGCCAGCAGCGGGGGCCAGCGGGAGTACCCAGATACGCAGTATTTT.

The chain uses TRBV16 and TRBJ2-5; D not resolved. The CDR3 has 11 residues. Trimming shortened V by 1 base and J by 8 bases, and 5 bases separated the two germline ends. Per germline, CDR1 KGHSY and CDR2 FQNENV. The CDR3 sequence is CASSQYKTQYF. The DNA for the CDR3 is TGTGCCAGCAGCCAATACAAAACCCAGTACTTC.

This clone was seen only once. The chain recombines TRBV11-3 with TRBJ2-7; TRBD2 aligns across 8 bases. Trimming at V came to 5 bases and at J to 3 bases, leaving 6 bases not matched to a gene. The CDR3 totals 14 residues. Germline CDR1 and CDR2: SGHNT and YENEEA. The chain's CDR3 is CASSTGLVGYEQYF. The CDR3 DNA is TGTGCCAGCAGCACGGGACTAGTGGGCTACGAGCAGTACTTC.

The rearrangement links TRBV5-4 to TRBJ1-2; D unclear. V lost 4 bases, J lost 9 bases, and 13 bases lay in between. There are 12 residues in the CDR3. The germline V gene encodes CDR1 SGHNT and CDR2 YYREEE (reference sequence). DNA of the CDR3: TGTGCCAGCAGCGGTGTCGGGGAGCGCTACACCTTC. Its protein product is CASSGVGERYTF.

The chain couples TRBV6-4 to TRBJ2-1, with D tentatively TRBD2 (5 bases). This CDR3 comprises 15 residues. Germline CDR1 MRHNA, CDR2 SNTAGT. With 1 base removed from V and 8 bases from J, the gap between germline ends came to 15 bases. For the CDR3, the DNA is TGTGCCAGCAGTGACTTTGAGGGTGAATTGGATGAGCAGTTCTTC. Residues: CASSDFEGELDEQFF.

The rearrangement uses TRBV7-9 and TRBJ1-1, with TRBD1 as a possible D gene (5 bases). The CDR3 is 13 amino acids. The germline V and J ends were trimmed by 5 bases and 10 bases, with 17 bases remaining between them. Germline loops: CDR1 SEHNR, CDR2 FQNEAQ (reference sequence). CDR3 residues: CASSQTASLVAFF. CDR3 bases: TGTGCCAGCAGCCAGACAGCCTCGCTTGTAGCTTTCTTT.

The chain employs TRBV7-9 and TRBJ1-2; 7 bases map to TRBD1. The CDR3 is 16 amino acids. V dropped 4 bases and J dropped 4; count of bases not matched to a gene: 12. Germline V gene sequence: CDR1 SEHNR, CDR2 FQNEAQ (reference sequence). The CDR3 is CASSSIRGQALYGYTF. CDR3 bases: TGTGCCAGCAGCTCAATCCGCGGACAGGCCCTCTATGGCTACACCTTC. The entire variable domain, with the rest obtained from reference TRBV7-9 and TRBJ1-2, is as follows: DTGVSQNPRHKITKRGQNVTFRCDPISEHNRLYWYRQTLGQGPEFLTYFQNEAQLEKSRLLSDRFSAERPKGSFSTLEIQRTEQGDSAMYLCASSSIRGQALYGYTFGSGTRLTVV.

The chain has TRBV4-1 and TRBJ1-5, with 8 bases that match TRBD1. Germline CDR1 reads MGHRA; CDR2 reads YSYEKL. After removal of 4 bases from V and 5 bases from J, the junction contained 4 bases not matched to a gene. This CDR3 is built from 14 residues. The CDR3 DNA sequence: TGCGCCAGCAGCCCCGGGACAGGCCATCAGCCCCAGCATTTT. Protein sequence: CASSPGTGHQPQHF.